The present TCR beta chain was sequenced within a study of T cell repertoires in cytomegalovirus infection. Many counts were recorded for this clonotype. TCRdb redid the calling of the reads with MiXCR, one entry per CDR3 protein. The repertoire has some 320,000 distinct CDR3 sequences, around a tenth of them found once; the top ten carry roughly 4%. Per the germline V gene, CDR1 is SGHTA and CDR2 is FQGNSA. Trimming took 5 bases from V and 6 from J; bases not matched to a gene: 10. The CDR3 is made up of 15 amino acids. This chain uses TRBV7-2 with TRBJ2-5, with 9 bases lining up with TRBD2. The sample consisted of PBMCs. The clonotype comes from a human donor in good health (CMV status not recorded). Some clones in this sample may be carry-over from other donors' samples. The CDR3 region has the DNA TGTGCCAGCAGCCCGCCGGGACTAGCTCGGCAGACCCAGTACTTC. Translation gives CASSPPGLARQTQYF.